This passage covers 5 T cell receptor beta chains from one sample sequenced in a study of identical twins. TCRdb re-called the 5' RACE reads through MiXCR, storing one row per CDR3 protein. The data show some 590,000 distinct CDR3 sequences, nearly 10% seen once. This sample also appeared in a second study, on yellow fever vaccine responses in identical twins.

Sequenced sample: PBMCs. These receptor sequences come from a woman aged 18-30 years in good health.

The table lists this clonotype with a few counts. In DNA, the CDR3 is TGTGCCAGCAGGGCTGGCCCGAGGACCCAGTACTTC. This encodes CASRAGPRTQYF. The chain combines TRBV6-5 with TRBJ2-5; D not resolved. Germline V lookup: CDR1 MNHEY, CDR2 SVGAGI. The CDR3 contains 12 residues. V lost 6 bases, J lost 7 bases, and 12 bases lay in between.

This clonotype was counted ten times or more. J is TRBJ1-3 and V is TRBV6-6; weak D call: TRBD1 (5 bases). Per the germline V gene, CDR1 is MNHNY and CDR2 is SVGAGI (reference sequence). With 6 bases removed from V and 8 bases from J, the gap between germline ends came to 11 bases. The CDR3 is 12 amino acids. In DNA, the CDR3 is TGTGCCAGCAGCCCCGGGGGGGACACCATATATTTT. Translation: CASSPGGDTIYF.

The J gene is TRBJ1-2, the V gene TRBV6-1; TRBD1 is a possible D gene (6 bases). This CDR3 comprises 16 residues. Trimming removed 6 bases from V and 3 bases from J, with 20 bases in between. Germline CDR1 MNHNS, CDR2 SASEGT. For the CDR3, the DNA is TGTGCCAGCAGCGGTTCCCAGGGGCGGGTCGACTATGGCTACACCTTC. Residues: CASSGSQGRVDYGYTF.

Only a few counts were recorded for this clonotype. The CDR3 reads CASSPIGNEQFF. The CDR3 nucleotides are TGTGCCAGCAGCCCCATCGGCAATGAGCAGTTCTTC. The chain couples TRBV12-3 or TRBV12-4 to TRBJ2-1; D is uncertain. The CDR3 covers 12 residues. Trimming left V 6 bases short and J 6 bases short, with 9 bases between.

The DNA for the CDR3 is TGTGCCAGCAGCGTATCCGGGGATACCTACGAGCAGTACTTC. As protein: CASSVSGDTYEQYF. The V and J genes are TRBV9 and TRBJ2-7, with a weak D call TRBD2 (5 bases). The V end lost 1 base, the J end lost 2 bases, and 10 bases lay between the germline ends. The germline gives CDR1 SGDLS, CDR2 YYNGEE. The CDR3 is 14 residues long. The whole variable domain, remainder taken from reference TRBV9 and TRBJ2-7, is DSGVTQTPKHLITATGQRVTLRCSPRSGDLSVYWYQQSLDQGLQFLIQYYNGEERAKGNILERFSAQQFPDLHSELNLSSLELGDSALYFCASSVSGDTYEQYFGPGTRLTVT.